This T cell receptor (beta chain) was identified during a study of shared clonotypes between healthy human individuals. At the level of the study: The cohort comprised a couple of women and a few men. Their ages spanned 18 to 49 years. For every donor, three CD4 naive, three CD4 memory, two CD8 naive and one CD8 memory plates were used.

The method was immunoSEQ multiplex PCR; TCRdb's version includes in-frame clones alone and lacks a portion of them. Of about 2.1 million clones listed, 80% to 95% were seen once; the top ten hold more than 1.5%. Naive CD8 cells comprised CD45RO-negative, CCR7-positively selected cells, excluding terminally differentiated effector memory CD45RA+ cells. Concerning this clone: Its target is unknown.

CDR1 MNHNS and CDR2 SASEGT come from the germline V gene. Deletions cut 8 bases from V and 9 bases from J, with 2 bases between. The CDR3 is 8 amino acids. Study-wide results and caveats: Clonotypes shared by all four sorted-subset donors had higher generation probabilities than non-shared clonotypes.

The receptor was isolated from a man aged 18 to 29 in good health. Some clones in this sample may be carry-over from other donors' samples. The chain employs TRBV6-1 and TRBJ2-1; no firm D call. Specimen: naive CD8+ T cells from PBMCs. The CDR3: CASAEQFF. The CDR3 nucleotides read TGTGCCAGCGCTGAGCAGTTCTTC.